A selection of T cell receptor beta chains follows, all from one sample in a study of OX40 agonist ivuxolimab in advanced cancers. TCRdb keeps only in-frame clones here, not all; method: immunoSEQ multiplex PCR. The sample shows 85,000 to 100,000 clones, more than 75% of them seen only once. Sample: CD4+ or CD8+ T cells sorted from blood, taken in a trial of the OX40 agonist ivuxolimab. Receptors were obtained from an adult with an advanced solid tumor such as melanoma, head and neck, liver or kidney cancer. Each CDR3 is given with its conserved first and last residue. The order of the fields is clone size, V gene, D gene, J gene, CDR3 protein, CDR3 DNA. D genes are given only for firm matches. Some rows mark clone size as missing; the rest say once, few, many or name a class of expanded clone.

few,TRBV5-4,TRBD2,TRBJ2-5,CASSLVGLAGGETQYF,TGTGCCAGCAGCTTAGTGGGACTAGCGGGAGGGGAGACCCAGTACTTC
.,TRBV11-3,.,TRBJ1-1,CASSLGVNTEAFF,TGTGCCAGCAGCTTGGGGGTGAACACTGAAGCTTTCTTT
.,TRBV10-3,TRBD1,TRBJ1-5,CAISGGQWGPQHF,TGTGCCATCAGTGGGGGACAGTGGGGCCCCCAGCATTTT
.,TRBV4-1,.,TRBJ1-5,CASSQDRGTPNQPQHF,TGCGCCAGCAGCCAAGATCGTGGGACACCGAATCAGCCCCAGCATTTT
.,TRBV13,TRBD1,TRBJ1-6,CASSFRDRVYSPLHF,TGTGCCAGCAGCTTCCGGGACAGGGTCTATTCACCCCTCCACTTT
.,TRBV18,TRBD1,TRBJ2-7,CASSPRDRVSYEQYF,TGTGCCAGCTCACCCCGGGACAGGGTTTCCTACGAGCAGTACTTC
.,TRBV20-1,.,TRBJ2-5,CSASPEETQYF,TGCAGTGCTAGTCCGGAAGAGACCCAGTACTTC
once,TRBV27,.,TRBJ1-5,CASRDGYSNQPQHF,TGTGCCAGCCGTGACGGATATAGCAATCAGCCCCAGCATTTT
.,TRBV7-2,TRBD2,TRBJ2-7,CASSLGGVAGGSSYEQYF,TGTGCCAGCAGCTTAGGAGGCGTAGCGGGAGGGAGCTCCTACGAGCAGTACTTC
.,TRBV9,.,TRBJ2-3,CASSVVGEGTDTQYF,TGTGCCAGCAGCGTAGTGGGGGAGGGCACAGATACGCAGTATTTT
.,TRBV6-5,TRBD1,TRBJ1-2,CASSRDRANYGYTF,TGTGCCAGCAGCCGGGACAGGGCTAACTATGGCTACACCTTC
.,TRBV25-1,.,TRBJ2-7,CASSPDLASYEQYF,TGTGCCAGCAGTCCCGACCTAGCCTCCTACGAGCAGTACTTC